Listed below are T cell receptor beta chains from one sample, sequenced in a study of beta chain features in type 1 diabetes. Produced via immunoSEQ multiplex PCR; TCRdb's table is partial and in-frame only. The sample has 430,000 or so clones; roughly an eighth are singletons. Source material: naive CD4+ T cells from blood. The receptors originated from a woman younger than 35 in good health. Each CDR3 is given with its conserved first and last residue. The D gene is left open where the match is weak. Clone size appears in some rows only: once, few, many, or a class for an expanded clone.

size | J | V | D | DNA | CDR3
- | TRBJ1-6 | TRBV28 | - | TGTGCCAGCAGTCCACGAGTCTATTCACCCCTCCACTTT | CASSPRVYSPLHF
- | TRBJ1-1 | TRBV4-1 | - | TGCGCCAGCACCGTGAGGGGGACTGAAGCTTTCTTT | CASTVRGTEAFF
- | TRBJ2-1 | TRBV11-3 | TRBD2 | TGTGCCAGCAGCTTAGCCCGACTCGGGAGGCGCAATGAGCAGTTCTTC | CASSLARLGRRNEQFF
- | TRBJ1-1 | TRBV29-1 | - | TGCAGCGGGCCGACGGAGTCACAAATGAACACTGAAGCTTTCTTT | CSGPTESQMNTEAFF
- | TRBJ2-5 | TRBV7-9 | - | TGTGCCAGCAGCTTAGCGGGGGGTCATCCGGAGACCCAGTACTTC | CASSLAGGHPETQYF
few | TRBJ2-6 | TRBV5-6 | - | TGTGCCAGCAGCTTCGGGACCTCTGGGGCCAACGTCCTGACTTTC | CASSFGTSGANVLTF
few | TRBJ2-1 | TRBV30 | TRBD2 | TGTGCCTGGAGTTCCCACCGGACTAGCGGGAGCTACAATGAGCAGTTCTTC | CAWSSHRTSGSYNEQFF
few | TRBJ1-4 | TRBV18 | - | TGTGCCAGCTCTGGGCAGGGAAACGAAAAACTGTTTTTT | CASSGQGNEKLFF
- | TRBJ2-1 | TRBV7-9 | - | TGTGCCAGCAGCTCTCTAACCAATGAGCAGTTCTTC | CASSSLTNEQFF
few | TRBJ1-1 | TRBV29-1 | TRBD1 | TGCAGCGAAACTTTAGGTGGACAGGGGGCTTCGAACACTGAAGCTTTCTTT | CSETLGGQGASNTEAFF
- | TRBJ2-1 | TRBV30 | TRBD2 | TGTGCCTGGAGTGTACGGGGTAGCGGGAGGTCCCTCTTC | CAWSVRGSGRSLF
few | TRBJ2-1 | TRBV9 | TRBD2 | TGTGCCAGCAGCGCCGGGACTAGCGTATACAATGAGCAGTTCTTC | CASSAGTSVYNEQFF
few | TRBJ2-3 | TRBV5-1 | TRBD2 | TGCGCCAGCAGCACAACTAGCGGAATTAGCACAGATACGCAGTATTTT | CASSTTSGISTDTQYF
- | TRBJ2-7 | TRBV7-3 | - | TGTGCCAGCAGCTCCGGGACTGGCCCCTACGAGCAGTACTTC | CASSSGTGPYEQYF
few | TRBJ2-3 | TRBV4-2 | TRBD1 | TGTGCCAGCAGCCCGGACAGGGGAGCTACGCAGTATTTT | CASSPDRGATQYF
- | TRBJ2-7 | TRBV5-1 | TRBD1 | TGCGCCAGCAGCTCTTCGACAGGGAGCTCCTACGAGCAGTACTTC | CASSSSTGSSYEQYF
- | TRBJ1-2 | TRBV7-9 | - | TGTGCCAGCAGCTCCAACGGGTACTATGGCTACACCTTC | CASSSNGYYGYTF
- | TRBJ1-1 | TRBV4-3 | - | TGCGCCAGCAGCCAGGGGGTGGTCACTGAAGCTTTCTTT | CASSQGVVTEAFF
few | TRBJ1-1 | TRBV7-3 | - | TGTGCCAGCAGCCCCGATAAGGGGACTGAAGCTTTCTTT | CASSPDKGTEAFF
few | TRBJ2-1 | TRBV7-3 | - | TGTGCCAGCAGCTTAGGATCAGGGAGCTTCTACAATGAGCAGTTCTTC | CASSLGSGSFYNEQFF
- | TRBJ2-2 | TRBV9 | - | TGTGCCAGCAGCGTAGTTCCGGCACCGAACACCGGGGAGCTGTTTTTT | CASSVVPAPNTGELFF